The clone carrying this TCR beta chain was detected ten times or more. Antigen specificity is unknown. This sample is drawn from a study of CD8 T cells in ankylosing spondylitis. General observations from the study: Seemingly characteristic of ankylosing spondylitis blood was a TCR beta motif consisting of several highly homologous variants.

TCRdb itself ran the 5' RACE reads through MiXCR, one entry per CDR3 protein. The sample records approximately 520,000 distinct CDR3 sequences, roughly 5.2% being singletons. CDR1 and CDR2 from the germline V gene are MNHEY and SVGEGT. There are 16 residues in the CDR3. The ends lost 5 bases at V and 2 bases at J; junction bases unmatched: 9. This chain uses TRBV6-2 or TRBV6-3 with TRBJ2-4; 7 bases line up with TRBD1. Material for sequencing was blood, either unsorted or a sorted T cell fraction (not recorded which). This receptor was obtained from a male donor with ankylosing spondylitis. CDR3 DNA sequence: TGTGCCAGCAGTCGCGCGACAGGGTTCACCAAAAACATTCAGTACTTC. Translating it yields CASSRATGFTKNIQYF.